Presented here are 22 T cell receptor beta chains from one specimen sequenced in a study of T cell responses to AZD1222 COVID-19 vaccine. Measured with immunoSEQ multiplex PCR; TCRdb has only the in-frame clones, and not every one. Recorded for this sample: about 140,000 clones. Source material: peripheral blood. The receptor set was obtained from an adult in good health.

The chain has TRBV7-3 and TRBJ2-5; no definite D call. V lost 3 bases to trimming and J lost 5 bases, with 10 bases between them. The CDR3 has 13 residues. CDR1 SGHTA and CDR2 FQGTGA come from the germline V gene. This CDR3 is CASSFYDRETQYF. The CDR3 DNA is TGTGCCAGCAGCTTCTACGACCGGGAGACCCAGTACTTC.

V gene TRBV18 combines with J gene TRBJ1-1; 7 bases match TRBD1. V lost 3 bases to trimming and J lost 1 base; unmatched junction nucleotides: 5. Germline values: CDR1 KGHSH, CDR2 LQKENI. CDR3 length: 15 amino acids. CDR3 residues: CASSPGQTQNTEAFF. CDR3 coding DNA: TGTGCCAGCTCACCGGGACAGACCCAGAACACTGAAGCTTTCTTT.

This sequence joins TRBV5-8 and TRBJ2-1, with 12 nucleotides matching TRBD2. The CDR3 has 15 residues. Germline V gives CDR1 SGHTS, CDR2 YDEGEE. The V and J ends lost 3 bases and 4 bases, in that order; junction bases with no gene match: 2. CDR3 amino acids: CASSSLAGGYNEQFF. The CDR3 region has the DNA TGTGCCAGCAGCTCACTAGCGGGGGGATACAATGAGCAGTTCTTC.

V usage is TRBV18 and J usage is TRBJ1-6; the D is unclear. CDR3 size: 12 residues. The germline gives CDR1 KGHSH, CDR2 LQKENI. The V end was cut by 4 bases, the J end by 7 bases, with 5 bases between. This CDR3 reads CASSLQNSPLHF. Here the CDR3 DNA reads TGTGCCAGCTCACTACAGAATTCACCCCTCCACTTT.

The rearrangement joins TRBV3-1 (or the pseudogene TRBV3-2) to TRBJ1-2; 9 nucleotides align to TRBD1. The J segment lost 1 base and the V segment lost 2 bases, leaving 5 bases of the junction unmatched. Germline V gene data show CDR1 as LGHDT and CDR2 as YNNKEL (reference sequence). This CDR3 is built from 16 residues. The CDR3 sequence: CASSQLGTGFNYGYTF. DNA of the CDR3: TGTGCCAGCAGCCAATTAGGGACAGGGTTTAACTATGGCTACACCTTC.

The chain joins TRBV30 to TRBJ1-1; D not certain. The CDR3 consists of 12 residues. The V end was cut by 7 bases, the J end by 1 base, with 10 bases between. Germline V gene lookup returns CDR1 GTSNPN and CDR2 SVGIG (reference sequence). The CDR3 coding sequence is TGTGCCTCCCGTCACCAGAACACTGAAGCTTTCTTT. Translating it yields CASRHQNTEAFF. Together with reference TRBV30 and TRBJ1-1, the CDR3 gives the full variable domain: SQTIHQWPATLVQPVGSPLSLECTVEGTSNPNLYWYRQAAGRGLQLLFYSVGIGQISSEVPQNLSASRPQDRQFILSSKKLLLSDSGFYLCASRHQNTEAFFGQGTRLTVV.

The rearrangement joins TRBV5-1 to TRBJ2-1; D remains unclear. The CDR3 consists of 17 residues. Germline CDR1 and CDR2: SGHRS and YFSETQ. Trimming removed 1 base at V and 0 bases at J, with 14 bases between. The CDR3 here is CASSLLSRTISYNEQFF. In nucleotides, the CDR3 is TGCGCCAGCAGCTTGTTAAGCAGGACGATCTCCTACAATGAGCAGTTCTTC.

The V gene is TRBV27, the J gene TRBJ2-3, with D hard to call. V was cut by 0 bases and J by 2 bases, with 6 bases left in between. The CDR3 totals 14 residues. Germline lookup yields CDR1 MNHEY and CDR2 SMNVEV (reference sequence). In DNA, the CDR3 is TGTGCCAGCAGTTTATCGGTGGCCACAGATACGCAGTATTTT. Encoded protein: CASSLSVATDTQYF.

The CDR3 loop is CASSHWTSGVSDTQYF. The CDR3 DNA follows: TGTGCCAGCAGCCACTGGACTAGCGGGGTCTCGGATACGCAGTATTTT. The chain recombines TRBV7-9 with TRBJ2-3; TRBD2 matches 12 bases. The CDR3 is 16 amino acids. The V and J ends lost 5 bases and 6 bases, in that order; junction bases with no gene match: 9. Germline CDR1 SEHNR, CDR2 FQNEAQ (reference sequence).

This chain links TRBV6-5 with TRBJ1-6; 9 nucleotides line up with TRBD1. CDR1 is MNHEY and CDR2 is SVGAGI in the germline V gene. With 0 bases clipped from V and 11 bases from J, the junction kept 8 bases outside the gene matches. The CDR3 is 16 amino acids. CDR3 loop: CASSYSITGQGAPLHF. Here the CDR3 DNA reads TGTGCCAGCAGTTACTCGATTACGGGACAGGGTGCACCCCTCCACTTT.

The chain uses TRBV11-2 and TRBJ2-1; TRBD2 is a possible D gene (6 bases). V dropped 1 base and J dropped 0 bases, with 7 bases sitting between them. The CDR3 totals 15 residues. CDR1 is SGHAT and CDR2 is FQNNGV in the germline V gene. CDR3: CASSLVGGSYNEQFF. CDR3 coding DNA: TGTGCCAGCAGCTTAGTGGGGGGCTCCTACAATGAGCAGTTCTTC.

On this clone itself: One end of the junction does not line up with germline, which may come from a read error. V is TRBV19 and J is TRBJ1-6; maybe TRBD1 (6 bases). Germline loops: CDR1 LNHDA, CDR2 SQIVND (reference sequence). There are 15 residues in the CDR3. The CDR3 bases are TGTGCCAGTAAAGGCAGGGGCTCCCATAATTCACCCCTCCACTTT. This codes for CASKGRGSHNSPLHF. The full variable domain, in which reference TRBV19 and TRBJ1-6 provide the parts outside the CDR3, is DGGITQSPKYLFRKEGQNVTLSCEQNLNHDAMYWYRQDPGQGLRLIYYSQIVNDFQKGDIAEGYSVSREKKESFPLTVTSAQKNPTAFYLCASKGRGSHNSPLHFGNGTRLTVT.

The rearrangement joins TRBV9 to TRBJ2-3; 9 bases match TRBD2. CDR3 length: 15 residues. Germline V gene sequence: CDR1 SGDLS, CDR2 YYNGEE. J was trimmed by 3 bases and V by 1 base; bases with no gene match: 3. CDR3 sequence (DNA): TGTGCCAGCAGCGTACTAGCGGGGTTAACAGATACGCAGTATTTT. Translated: CASSVLAGLTDTQYF.

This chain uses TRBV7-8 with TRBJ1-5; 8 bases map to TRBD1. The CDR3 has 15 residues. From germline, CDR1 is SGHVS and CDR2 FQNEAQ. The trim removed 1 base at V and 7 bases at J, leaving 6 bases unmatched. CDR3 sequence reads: CASSLDPGGLQPQHF. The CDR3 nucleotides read TGTGCCAGCAGCTTAGATCCAGGGGGCCTGCAGCCCCAGCATTTT.

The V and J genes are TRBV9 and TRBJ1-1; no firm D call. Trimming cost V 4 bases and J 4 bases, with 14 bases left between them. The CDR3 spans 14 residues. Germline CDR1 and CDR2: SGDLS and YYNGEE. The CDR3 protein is CASSLSWSGTEAFF. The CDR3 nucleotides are TGTGCCAGCAGCCTCAGTTGGAGTGGCACTGAAGCTTTCTTT.

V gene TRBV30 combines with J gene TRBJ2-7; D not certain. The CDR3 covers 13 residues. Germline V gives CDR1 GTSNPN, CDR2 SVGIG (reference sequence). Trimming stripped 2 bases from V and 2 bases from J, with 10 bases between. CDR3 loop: CAWSRQWPYEQYF. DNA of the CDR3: TGTGCCTGGAGTCGTCAGTGGCCCTACGAGCAGTACTTC.

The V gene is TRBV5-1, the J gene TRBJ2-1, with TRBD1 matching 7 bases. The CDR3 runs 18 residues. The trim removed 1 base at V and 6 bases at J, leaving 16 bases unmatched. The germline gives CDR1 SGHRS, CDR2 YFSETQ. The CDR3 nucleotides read TGCGCCAGCAGCTTGTCTCCCCACAGGGGCCGAAGAGGCAATGAGCAGTTCTTC. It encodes CASSLSPHRGRRGNEQFF.

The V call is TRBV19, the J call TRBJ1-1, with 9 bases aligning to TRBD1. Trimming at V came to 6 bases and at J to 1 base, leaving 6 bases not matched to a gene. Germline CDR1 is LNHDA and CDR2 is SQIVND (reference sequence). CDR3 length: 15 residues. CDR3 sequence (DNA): TGTGCCAGTAGACGACGACAGGGGGAGAACACTGAAGCTTTCTTT. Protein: CASRRRQGENTEAFF.

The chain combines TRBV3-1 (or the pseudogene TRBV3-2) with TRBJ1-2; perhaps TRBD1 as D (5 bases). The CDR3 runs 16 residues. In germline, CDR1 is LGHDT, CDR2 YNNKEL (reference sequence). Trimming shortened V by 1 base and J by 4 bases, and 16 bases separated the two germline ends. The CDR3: CASSQGLGEGSYGYTF. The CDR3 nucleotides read TGTGCCAGCAGCCAAGGTCTAGGGGAAGGTAGCTATGGCTACACCTTC.

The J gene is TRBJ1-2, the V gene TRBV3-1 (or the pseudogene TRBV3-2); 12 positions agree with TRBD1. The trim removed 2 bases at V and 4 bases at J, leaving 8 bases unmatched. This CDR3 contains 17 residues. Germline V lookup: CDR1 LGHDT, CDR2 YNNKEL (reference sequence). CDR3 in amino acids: CASSQLARDRGLYGYTF. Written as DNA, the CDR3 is TGTGCCAGCAGCCAATTGGCCCGGGACAGGGGGCTCTATGGCTACACCTTC.

This chain's CDR3 is CASSNPGTAYGYTF. For the CDR3, the DNA is TGTGCCAGCAGCAACCCCGGGACAGCCTATGGCTACACCTTC. The gene calls are TRBV6-1 and TRBJ1-2; 7 positions agree with TRBD1. The CDR3 sequence is 14 residues long. Germline V gene data show CDR1 as MNHNS and CDR2 as SASEGT. Trimming cost V 6 bases and J 4 bases; bases outside gene matches: 8.

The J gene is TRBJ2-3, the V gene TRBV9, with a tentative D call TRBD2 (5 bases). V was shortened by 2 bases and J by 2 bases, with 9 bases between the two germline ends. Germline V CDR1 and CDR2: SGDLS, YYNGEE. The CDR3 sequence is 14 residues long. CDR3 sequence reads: CASSVTGYTDTQYF. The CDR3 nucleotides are TGTGCCAGCAGCGTTACGGGGTACACAGATACGCAGTATTTT.